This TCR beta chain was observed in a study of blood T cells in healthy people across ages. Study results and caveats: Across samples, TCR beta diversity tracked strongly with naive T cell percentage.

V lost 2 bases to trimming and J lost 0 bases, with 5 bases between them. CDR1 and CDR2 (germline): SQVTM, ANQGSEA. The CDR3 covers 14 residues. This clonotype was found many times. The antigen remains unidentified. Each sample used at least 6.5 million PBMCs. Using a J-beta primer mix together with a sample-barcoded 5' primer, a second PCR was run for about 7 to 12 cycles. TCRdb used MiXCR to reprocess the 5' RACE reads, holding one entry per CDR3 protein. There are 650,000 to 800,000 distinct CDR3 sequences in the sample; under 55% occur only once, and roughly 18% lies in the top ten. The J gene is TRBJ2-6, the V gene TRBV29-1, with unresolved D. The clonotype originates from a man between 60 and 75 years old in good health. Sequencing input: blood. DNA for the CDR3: TGCAGCGTTGAAAAAGTCTCTGGGGCCAACGTCCTGACTTTC. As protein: CSVEKVSGANVLTF.